This passage covers 9 T cell receptor beta chains from one sample sequenced in a study of T cell clonotyping in hematopoietic cell transplantation (dated by TCRdb to the early 2020s). Receptor amplification or capture employed the immunoSEQ multiplex PCR assay. Held by TCRdb, this immuneACCESS table contains in-frame sequences only and omits some clones. Under half of the omission traces to an unresolved V gene where checked; the cause of the rest is unknown. This sample gives about 6,000 clones in total; roughly three quarters of them show up just once. Of the sample, around 37% falls within the top ten clones. The time point label for this specimen denotes: 180 days after allo-HCT. The starting material was peripheral blood mononuclear cells, obtained 180 days after allogeneic stem cell transplant. These receptors were collected from a male patient aged 70 to 85 who had an allogeneic stem cell transplant from an unrelated donor, so T cells may come from the graft donor. Some clones in this sample may be carry-over from other donors' samples.

This chain links TRBV7-8 with TRBJ2-7; 11 bases are a match to TRBD2. The CDR3 covers 19 residues. The ends lost 3 bases at V and 6 bases at J; junction bases unmatched: 19. Germline CDR1 SGHVS, CDR2 FQNEAQ. In nucleotides, the CDR3 is TGTGCCAGCAGCTTGGCCCTCCGGCTAGCGGGAGGCCGACGCGGCGAGCAGTACTTC. It specifies CASSLALRLAGGRRGEQYF. Filled out from reference TRBV7-8 and TRBJ2-7, the complete variable domain reads GAGVSQSPRYKVAKRGQDVALRCDPISGHVSLFWYQQALGQGPEFLTYFQNEAQLDKSGLPSDRFFAERPEGSVSTLKIQRTQQEDSAVYLCASSLALRLAGGRRGEQYFGPGTRLTVT.

The rearrangement uses TRBV13 and TRBJ1-3, with TRBD1 matching 9 bases. Germline trimming cut 4 bases from V and 4 bases from J; bases unmatched to any gene: 2. Germline values: CDR1 PRHDT, CDR2 FYEKMQ (reference sequence). The CDR3 loop spans 14 amino acids. CDR3 region: CASSWTGAGNTIYF. The CDR3 coding sequence is TGTGCCAGCAGCTGGACAGGGGCCGGAAACACCATATATTTT.

The CDR3 loop reads CASSYSQLEDTQYF. The CDR3 region has the DNA TGTGCCAGCAGCTACTCTCAACTAGAAGATACGCAGTATTTT. The V call is TRBV7-9, the J call TRBJ2-3, with D perhaps TRBD2 (5 bases). This CDR3 spans 14 amino acids. Between the trimmed V and J ends, which lost 4 bases and 5 bases, there was a span of 13 bases. From germline, CDR1 is SEHNR and CDR2 FQNEAQ (reference sequence).

This clone occurred once. The V call is TRBV28, the J call TRBJ2-5; 11 bases match TRBD2. CDR1 MDHEN and CDR2 SYDVKM come from the germline V gene. The CDR3 has 17 amino acids. V gave up 3 bases and J gave up 1 base; unmatched junction bases: 7. The CDR3 DNA sequence: TGTGCCAGCAGTTTTTCCTTAGCGGGAGGGGGCCAAGAGACCCAGTACTTC. It is translated as CASSFSLAGGGQETQYF.

CDR3 sequence reads: CAWSRGLAAGQETQYF. The CDR3 DNA follows: TGTGCCTGGAGTCGGGGACTAGCGGCCGGGCAAGAGACCCAGTACTTC. This chain links TRBV30 with TRBJ2-5; 11 nucleotides match TRBD2. This CDR3 comprises 16 residues. J was trimmed by 2 bases and V by 2 bases; bases with no gene match: 7. Germline V gives CDR1 GTSNPN, CDR2 SVGIG (reference sequence).

This clone was seen just once. The chain uses TRBV19 and TRBJ2-1; D is possibly TRBD1 or TRBD2 (5 bases each). The ends were cut back, 5 bases at V and 15 bases at J, with 20 bases in the middle. This CDR3 is 13 amino acids long. Germline lookup yields CDR1 LNHDA and CDR2 SQIVND (reference sequence). CDR3 bases: TGTGCCAGTAGTGAGGGACCGGGACGGAGAATGTTCTTC. Translation gives CASSEGPGRRMFF.

The J gene is TRBJ1-1, the V gene TRBV30, with unresolved D. The length of the CDR3 is 13 residues. The ends were cut back, 3 bases at V and 3 bases at J, with 11 bases in the middle. Per the germline V gene, CDR1 is GTSNPN and CDR2 is SVGIG (reference sequence). CDR3 loop: CAWSRDRDTEAFF. Written as DNA, the CDR3 is TGTGCCTGGAGCCGCGACCGAGACACTGAAGCTTTCTTT.

This clone was found a few times. V and J are TRBV28 and TRBJ2-7, with a tentative D call TRBD2 (5 bases). V was trimmed by 6 bases and J by 0 bases, leaving 27 bases between them. Per germline, CDR1 MDHEN and CDR2 SYDVKM. The CDR3 is 19 residues long. CDR3 DNA: TGTGCCAGCAGCCCTGCAGTGACGAGTTGGGAGCTGAGCTCCTACGAGCAGTACTTC. It is translated as CASSPAVTSWELSSYEQYF.

This clone occurred once. The V gene is TRBV28, the J gene TRBJ2-5; D uncertain. Germline lookup yields CDR1 MDHEN and CDR2 SYDVKM. The V and J ends lost 5 bases and 2 bases respectively, with 12 bases between them. The CDR3 runs to 14 residues. CDR3 residues: CASSVTPLQETQYF. The DNA for the CDR3 is TGTGCCAGCAGTGTAACGCCCCTACAAGAGACCCAGTACTTC.